The sequence of this T cell receptor beta chain was determined in a study of T-cell reconstitution after alpha-beta-depleted transplantation in children (dated by TCRdb to about 2016). For context, the study as a whole: T-cell immune reconstitution after TCRalphabeta/CD19-depleted allogeneic hematopoietic cell transplantation in children was quantitatively tracked in the study by means of TCR repertoire profiling.

Libraries were prepared through PCR. The instrument given in TCRdb is Illumina HiSeq 2500. Molecular barcoding was employed in the preparation of TCR libraries, with unique molecular identifiers being used to normalize TCRbeta repertoire quantification. Using fastp trimming at Q25 and MiXCR clonotype assembly, TCRdb reanalyzed the public sequencing data and kept in-frame beta chains. Each entry merges the rows of one CDR3 protein and shows their most common DNA and genes. The sample contains 150,000 to 200,000 distinct CDR3 sequences, roughly 6.8% of them found a single time. Of the sample, around 2.7% falls within the top ten clones. About this clonotype: The specificity of this receptor is unknown. No much larger clonotype is one base removed from it; base qualities were not supplied.

The sequence derives from a human donor who donated a stem cell graft to a child with Wiskott-Aldrich syndrome. Here the sequenced sample was PBMCs from the stem cell graft donor, taken from the stem cell graft.

CDR3 protein: CASSTYHTGGEQYF. The nucleotides read TGTGCCAGCAGCACCTACCACACAGGCGGCGAGCAGTACTTC. The V gene is TRBV7-2 and the J gene is TRBJ2-7, and possibly TRBD1, on 5 matching bases. Per the germline V gene, SGHTA is the CDR1 and FQGNSA is the CDR2. Including cysteine and phenylalanine, the CDR3 has 14 amino acids. The only DNA kept is the CDR3, 42 bases in frame from the first base. A distance of 17 bases separates the germline ends of V and J, which lose 5 bases and 6 bases respectively.